A single sample gave rise to the 21 T cell receptor beta chains below, sequenced in a study of blood T cells in healthy people across ages. Sample-barcoded 5' priming and a J-beta primer mix drove a second PCR of about 6 to 12 cycles. MiXCR, run by TCRdb on the 5' RACE reads, gives a single entry per CDR3 protein. The sample includes 660,000 or so distinct CDR3 sequences, 58% seen only once; the top ten take over 35%. Material: blood. All receptors come from a man in his sixties in good health.

This chain joins TRBV10-3 and TRBJ2-1; maybe TRBD1 (5 bases). CDR1 and CDR2 from the germline V gene are ENHRY and SYGVKD. Trimming removed 6 bases at V and 8 bases at J, with 11 bases between. This CDR3 is built from 12 residues. In nucleotides, the CDR3 is TGTGCCATCAGCCCAGGGATTCATGAGCAGTTCTTC. It is translated as CAISPGIHEQFF.

The rearrangement joins TRBV28 to TRBJ1-5; no clear D. Trimming left V 2 bases short and J 6 bases short, with 11 bases between. The CDR3 covers 14 residues. Looked up from germline, CDR1 is MDHEN and CDR2 is SYDVKM. The CDR3 DNA sequence: TGTGCCAGCAGTTTAGTTGGGAACTCTCAGCCCCAGCATTTT. It is translated as CASSLVGNSQPQHF. The variable domain in full, with the rest retrieved from reference TRBV28 and TRBJ1-5, is DVKVTQSSRYLVKRTGEKVFLECVQDMDHENMFWYRQDPGLGLRLIYFSYDVKMKEKGDIPEGYSVSREKKERFSLILESASTNQTSMYLCASSLVGNSQPQHFGDGTRLSIL.

A word on this clonotype: Just one base apart from a much larger clone, this may be a read error. The CDR3 carries no conserved terminal phenylalanine or tryptophan, so it likely arises from a read error. The V call is TRBV12-3 or TRBV12-4, the J call TRBJ2-5, with 10 bases lining up with TRBD2. The V gene end was trimmed by 4 bases and the J gene end by 4 bases; junction bases not matched to a gene: 6. The CDR3 length is 15 residues. CDR3 DNA sequence: TGTGCCAGCAGTTCTCCGGGACTAGCGCGAGAGACCCAGTACGTC. Translated: CASSSPGLARETQYV.

The chain has TRBV5-1 and TRBJ2-5; no clear D gene. The CDR3 length is 13 residues. From germline, CDR1 is SGHRS and CDR2 YFSETQ. The V end lost 2 bases, the J end lost 4 bases, and 9 bases lay between the germline ends. Here the CDR3 DNA reads TGCGCCAGCAGCTTTCTCACGGGAGAGACCCAGTACTTC. It translates to CASSFLTGETQYF.

In this sample, this clonotype turned up once. The J gene is TRBJ2-2, the V gene TRBV7-2, with a tentative D call TRBD1 (6 bases). In germline, CDR1 is SGHTA, CDR2 FQGNSA. CDR3 size: 14 residues. Trimming removed 5 bases from V and 4 bases from J, with 11 bases in between. Written as DNA, the CDR3 is TGTGCCAGCAGCCAGGGGTTAAGCACCGGGGAGCTGTTTTTT. It yields the protein CASSQGLSTGELFF.

Turning to this clonotype: Germline and junction disagree at one end, which may indicate a read error. The V and J genes are TRBV5-1 and TRBJ2-1; perhaps TRBD2 as D (5 bases). This CDR3 is built from 13 residues. Germline V gene data show CDR1 as SGHRS and CDR2 as YFSETQ. The CDR3 DNA reads TGCGCCGGCAGCTTGGAGGTGCGGGATGAGCAGTTCTTC. Residues: CAGSLEVRDEQFF.

J is TRBJ2-1 and V is TRBV20-1; 8 bases align to TRBD2. The CDR3 sequence is 16 residues long. V lost 2 bases, J lost 10 bases, and 16 bases stayed unmatched. Germline V CDR1 and CDR2: DFQATT, SNEGSKA (reference sequence). CDR3 in amino acids: CSARSSGVTNTGEQFF. CDR3 nucleotide sequence: TGCAGTGCTAGAAGTAGCGGGGTTACGAACACCGGGGAGCAGTTCTTC.

The CDR3 spells CSARGQRALSYEQYF. The CDR3 DNA sequence: TGCAGTGCTAGAGGACAGCGAGCTTTATCCTACGAGCAGTACTTC. The genes are TRBV20-1 and TRBJ2-7; perhaps TRBD1 as D (5 bases). The CDR3 extends over 15 amino acids. The V gene's germline CDR1 is DFQATT and CDR2 SNEGSKA (reference sequence). Trimming left V 1 base short and J 1 base short, with 14 bases between.

The chain recombines TRBV25-1 with TRBJ2-7; D tentatively reads TRBD1 or TRBD2 (6 bases each). Germline CDR1 MGHDK, CDR2 SYGVNS. V was cut by 1 base and J by 2 bases, with 15 bases left in between. The CDR3 totals 16 residues. Here the CDR3 reads CASSESRGLDTYEQYF. Written as DNA, the CDR3 is TGTGCCAGCAGTGAATCTCGGGGGCTGGATACCTACGAGCAGTACTTC.

Written as DNA, the CDR3 is TGTGCCAGCAAAGCGGGGAGCACAGATACGCAGTATTTT. It specifies CASKAGSTDTQYF. The chain joins TRBV2 to TRBJ2-3; 7 bases are shared with TRBD2. This CDR3 is built from 13 residues. Per germline, CDR1 SNHLY and CDR2 FYNNEI. The V segment lost 7 bases and the J segment 0 bases; nucleotides outside the gene matches: 1.

CDR3 region: CASERDRGFSEQYF. DNA for the CDR3: TGTGCCAGCGAGAGGGACAGGGGATTCAGCGAGCAGTACTTC. The rearrangement joins TRBV2 to TRBJ2-7; 10 bases are a match to TRBD1. The CDR3 totals 14 residues. From germline, CDR1 is SNHLY and CDR2 FYNNEI. V lost 8 bases and J lost 6; bases outside the gene matches: 10.

The chain links TRBV2 to TRBJ1-4, with TRBD1 matching 7 bases. Germline V gene lookup returns CDR1 SNHLY and CDR2 FYNNEI. Trimming removed 0 bases from V and 11 bases from J; junction bases left unmatched: 3. The CDR3 spans 13 residues. The CDR3 sequence: CASSEAQGGKLFF. The CDR3 DNA reads as TGTGCCAGCAGTGAAGCGCAGGGGGGCAAACTGTTTTTT.

This clonotype was observed a few times. This chain joins TRBV4-1 and TRBJ1-1, with D hard to call. In germline, CDR1 is MGHRA, CDR2 YSYEKL. The CDR3 length is 13 residues. The V gene lost 1 base and the J gene lost 6 bases, with 9 bases spanning the gap. The CDR3 DNA follows: TGCGCCAGCAGCCAAGGGTTATACGCTGAAGCTTTCTTT. The encoded protein is CASSQGLYAEAFF.

This chain joins TRBV3-1 and TRBJ1-1, with D perhaps matching TRBD1 (5 bases). Per germline, CDR1 LGHDT and CDR2 YNNKEL (reference sequence). Trimming cost V 1 base and J 4 bases, with 13 bases left between them. CDR3 length: 15 amino acids. The CDR3 coding sequence is TGTGCCAGCAGCCAAGGGGGGGGAGGGGTCACTGAAGCTTTCTTT. Translating it yields CASSQGGGGVTEAFF.

The chain combines TRBV27 with TRBJ2-5; D not resolved. The CDR3 runs 16 residues. Germline V gene data show CDR1 as MNHEY and CDR2 as SMNVEV (reference sequence). The V end was cut by 5 bases, the J end by 1 base, with 17 bases between. The CDR3 loop is CASSPLQGVGQETQYF. The CDR3 nucleotides are TGTGCCAGCAGTCCCTTACAAGGAGTGGGCCAAGAGACCCAGTACTTC.

The chain combines TRBV3-1 with TRBJ2-5, with 9 bases identical to TRBD2. Germline V gene lookup returns CDR1 LGHDT and CDR2 YNNKEL (reference sequence). V was clipped by 0 bases and J by 4 bases; unmatched bases: 9. This CDR3 has 17 residues. The CDR3 DNA reads TGTGCCAGCAGCCAAGATCGGCGGGGGGGCTTAGTAGAGACCCAGTACTTC. Translating it yields CASSQDRRGGLVETQYF.

The rearrangement links TRBV2 to TRBJ2-7; 9 nucleotides match TRBD1. Per the germline V gene, CDR1 is SNHLY and CDR2 is FYNNEI. Germline trimming cut 6 bases from V and 2 bases from J; bases unmatched to any gene: 5. CDR3 length equals 14 residues. The CDR3 is CASRGQGVTYEQYF. The CDR3 DNA reads TGTGCCAGCAGGGGACAGGGTGTTACCTACGAGCAGTACTTC.

This clonotype was seen more than once but under ten times. The CDR3 loop is CASSYSGGQLYGYTF. The CDR3 DNA follows: TGTGCCAGCAGTTACTCGGGGGGACAGCTATATGGCTACACCTTC. The V call is TRBV6-6, the J call TRBJ1-2, with 7 bases identical to TRBD1. The CDR3 length is 15 residues. Germline loops: CDR1 MNHNY, CDR2 SVGAGI (reference sequence). Trimming took 0 bases from V and 5 from J; bases not matched to a gene: 6.

This clonotype was counted between two and nine times. The chain joins TRBV29-1 to TRBJ1-2, with 11 bases aligning to TRBD1. Looked up from germline, CDR1 is SQVTM and CDR2 is ANQGSEA. This CDR3 has 15 residues. Trimming removed 4 bases from V and 5 bases from J; junction bases left unmatched: 9. The CDR3 bases are TGCAGCGTTGTAGTGGGACAGGGGGTTCGGTATGGCTACACCTTC. It specifies CSVVVGQGVRYGYTF.

There are a few counts of this clonotype. This chain uses TRBV6-5 with TRBJ2-1; weak D call: TRBD1 (5 bases). This CDR3 is 11 amino acids long. CDR1 and CDR2 from the germline V gene are MNHEY and SVGAGI. With 7 bases removed from V and 10 bases from J, the gap between germline ends came to 11 bases. The CDR3 coding sequence is TGTGCCAGCACTCAAGGGGCAGAGCAGTTCTTC. Translating gives CASTQGAEQFF.

V is TRBV5-1 and J is TRBJ2-5; D perhaps matches TRBD2 (5 bases). V was cut by 3 bases and J by 5 bases, with 11 bases left in between. Germline V gives CDR1 SGHRS, CDR2 YFSETQ. The CDR3 loop spans 13 amino acids. CDR3 DNA sequence: TGCGCCAGCAGCTACGCGGGTACGGAGACCCAGTACTTC. This translates into CASSYAGTETQYF.